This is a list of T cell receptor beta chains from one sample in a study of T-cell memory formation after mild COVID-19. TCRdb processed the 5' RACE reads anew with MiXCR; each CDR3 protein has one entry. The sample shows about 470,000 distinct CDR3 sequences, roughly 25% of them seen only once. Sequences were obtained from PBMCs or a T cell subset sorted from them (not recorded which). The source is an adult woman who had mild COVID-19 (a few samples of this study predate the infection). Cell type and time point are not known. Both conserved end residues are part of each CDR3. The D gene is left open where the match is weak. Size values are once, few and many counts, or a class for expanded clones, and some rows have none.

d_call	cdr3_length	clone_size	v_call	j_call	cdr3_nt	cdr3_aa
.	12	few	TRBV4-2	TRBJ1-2	TGTGCCAGCAGCCACCGGCTATATGGCTACACCTTC	CASSHRLYGYTF
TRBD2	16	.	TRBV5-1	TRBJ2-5	TGCGCCAGCACTCTGTCCCGGGGGGGCCTTGACAGGTCCCAGTACTTC	CASTLSRGGLDRSQYF
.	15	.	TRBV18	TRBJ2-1	TGTGCCAGCTCACCCAGGGCGGGTGCCTACAATGAGCAGTTCTTC	CASSPRAGAYNEQFF
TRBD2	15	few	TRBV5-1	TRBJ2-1	TGCGCCAGCAGCGCCGCGGGACTAGTCTACAATGAGCAGTTCTTC	CASSAAGLVYNEQFF
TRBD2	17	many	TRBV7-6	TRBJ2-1	TGTGCCAGCAGCTTACCCTATGCGGGAGTAGCGCGCAGTGAGCAGTTCTTC	CASSLPYAGVARSEQFF
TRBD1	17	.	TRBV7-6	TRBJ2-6	TGTGCCAGCAGCCTAGGACAGGGGTTATCTGGGGCCAACGTCCTGACTTTC	CASSLGQGLSGANVLTF
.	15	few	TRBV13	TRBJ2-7	TGTGCCAGCAGCGCACAGATCCAATCTACCTACGAGCAGTACTTC	CASSAQIQSTYEQYF
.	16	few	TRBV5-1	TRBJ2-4	TGCGCCAACAGCTTGGGGGTTGGTACGAACCATAACATTCAGTACTTC	CANSLGVGTNHNIQYF
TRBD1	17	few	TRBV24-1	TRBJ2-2	TGTGCCACCAGTGATTTTCTGGACAGGGCGGGGACCGGGGAGCTGTTTTTT	CATSDFLDRAGTGELFF
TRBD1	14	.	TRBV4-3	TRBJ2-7	TGCGCCAGCAGCCAAGATCGGGACAGCAACGAGCAGTACTTC	CASSQDRDSNEQYF
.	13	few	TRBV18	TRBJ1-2	TGTGCCAGCTCACCACAGGGGGAGTACGGCTACACCTTC	CASSPQGEYGYTF
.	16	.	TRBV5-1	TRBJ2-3	TGCGCCAGCAGCTTGGAACTGGGGGAGGTCCCTGATACGCAGTATTTT	CASSLELGEVPDTQYF
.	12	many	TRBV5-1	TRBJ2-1	TGCGCCAGCAGCACAGCCTACAATGAGCAGTTCTTC	CASSTAYNEQFF
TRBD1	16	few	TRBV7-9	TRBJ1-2	TGTGCCAGCAGCTCCCCCTTACAGGGGGCAAGCTATGGCTACACCTTC	CASSSPLQGASYGYTF
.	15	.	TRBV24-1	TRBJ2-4	TGTGCCACCAGTGGTTCTGGGGGCACCAAAAACATTCAGTACTTC	CATSGSGGTKNIQYF
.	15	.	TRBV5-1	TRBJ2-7	TGCGCCAGCAGCTTGGTTGGACAGTGCTCCTACGAGCAGTACTTC	CASSLVGQCSYEQYF
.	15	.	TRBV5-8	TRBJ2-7	TGTGCCAGCAGCCCCTGGACCTCCGAGGGCTACGAGCAGTACTTC	CASSPWTSEGYEQYF
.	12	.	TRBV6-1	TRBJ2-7	TGTGCCACAACGGACCCCACCTACGAGCAGTACTTC	CATTDPTYEQYF
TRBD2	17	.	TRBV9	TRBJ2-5	TGTGCCAGCAGCCCAGAGGGGACTAGCGGTACGGGAGGGACCCAGTACTTC	CASSPEGTSGTGGTQYF
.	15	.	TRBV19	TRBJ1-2	TGTGCCAGTAGTTTATACAGCCCGCTGGACTATGGCTACACCTTC	CASSLYSPLDYGYTF
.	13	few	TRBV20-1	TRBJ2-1	TGCAGTGCTAGTTCGTTCGCAGTCAATGAGCAGTTCTTC	CSASSFAVNEQFF
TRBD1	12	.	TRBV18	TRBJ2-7	TGTGCCAGCTCGCGGACAGGGCGGGAGCAGTACTTC	CASSRTGREQYF
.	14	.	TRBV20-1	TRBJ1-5	TGCAGTGCTAGCAGTCAGATAAGCAATCAGCCCCAGCATTTT	CSASSQISNQPQHF
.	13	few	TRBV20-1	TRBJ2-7	TGCAGTGCTAGCTCTGGGGTTCCCTACGAGCAGTACTTC	CSASSGVPYEQYF
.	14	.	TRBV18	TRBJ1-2	TGTGCCAGCTCACCACCTCCTGCAAGGGCTGGCTACACCTTC	CASSPPPARAGYTF
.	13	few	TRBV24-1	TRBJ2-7	TGTGCCACCAGTGAATCCGACAGTTACGAGCAGTACTTC	CATSESDSYEQYF
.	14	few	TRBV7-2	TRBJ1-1	TGTGCCAGCAGCTTACAGGGTCTATACACTGAAGCTTTCTTT	CASSLQGLYTEAFF
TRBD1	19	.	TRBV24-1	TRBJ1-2	TGTGCCACCAGTGATTTGCACAGGGGGGCAAAAAGAATGAACTATGGCTACACCTTC	CATSDLHRGAKRMNYGYTF
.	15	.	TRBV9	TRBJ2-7	TGTGCCAGCAGCCCCATCGGGGGAGGCCCCTACGAGCAGTACTTC	CASSPIGGGPYEQYF
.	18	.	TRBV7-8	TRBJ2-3	TGTGCCAGCAGCTTAGTTGTCTTTCTCGGGAGCCAGACAGATACGCAGTATTTT	CASSLVVFLGSQTDTQYF
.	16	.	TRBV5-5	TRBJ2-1	TGTGCCAGCAGCCGGTTGATGGGGAGCTCCTACAATGAGCAGTTCTTC	CASSRLMGSSYNEQFF
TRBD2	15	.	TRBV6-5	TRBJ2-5	TGTGCCAGCAGGCGGGAGGACCACCCCAGGGAGACCCAGTACTTC	CASRREDHPRETQYF
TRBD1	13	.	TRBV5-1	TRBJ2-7	TGCGCCAGCAGCTTGGCCAATCCGGGACAGGGAGACTTC	CASSLANPGQGDF
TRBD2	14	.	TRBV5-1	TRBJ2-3	TGCGCCAGCAGCTTCGCGGGAGGGCTGGATACGCAGTATTTT	CASSFAGGLDTQYF
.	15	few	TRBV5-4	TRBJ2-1	TGTGCCACTACGACGCGGGTTGGGTCCTACAATGAGCAGTTCTTC	CATTTRVGSYNEQFF
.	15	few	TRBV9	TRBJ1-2	TGTGCCAGCAGCGTAGGTCTTTTCGGGGGCGATGGCTACACCTTC	CASSVGLFGGDGYTF
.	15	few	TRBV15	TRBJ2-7	TGTGCCACCAGCAGACTAGGTCCAGGGCCCTACGAGCAGTACTTC	CATSRLGPGPYEQYF
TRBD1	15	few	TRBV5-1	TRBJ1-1	TGCGCCAGCAGCTTACAGGGGGCACCCGCGCCTGAAGCTTTCTTT	CASSLQGAPAPEAFF
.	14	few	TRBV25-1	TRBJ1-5	TGTGCCAGCAGTGAAGCTTTTGACCCTTGGCCCCAGCATTTT	CASSEAFDPWPQHF
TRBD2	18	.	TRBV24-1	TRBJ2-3	TGTGCCACCAGTGTGGATCTGGGTAGCGGGGGAATCACAGATACGCAGTATTTT	CATSVDLGSGGITDTQYF
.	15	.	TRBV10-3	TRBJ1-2	TGTGCCATCAGTGAGCGTCGGGAAGATGACTATGGCTACACCTTC	CAISERREDDYGYTF
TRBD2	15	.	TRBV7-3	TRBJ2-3	TGTGCCAGCAGCCCCTGGCGGGAGCGCACAGATACGCAGTATTTT	CASSPWRERTDTQYF
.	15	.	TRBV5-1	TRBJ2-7	TGCGCCAGCAGCTTGTACGTCGGGACACGGTGGGAGCAGTACTTC	CASSLYVGTRWEQYF
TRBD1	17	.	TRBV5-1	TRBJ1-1	TGCGCCAGCAGCCCCCTCGGACAGGGAGGTCCTAACACTGAAGCTTTCTTT	CASSPLGQGGPNTEAFF
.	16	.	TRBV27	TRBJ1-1	TGTGCCAGCAGTCGATACCCGGGACGGGACCCCCCTGAAGCTTTCTTT	CASSRYPGRDPPEAFF
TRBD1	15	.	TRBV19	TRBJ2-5	TGTGCCAGTAGTTCGAGAGGACAGGCCATGGAGACCCAGTACTTC	CASSSRGQAMETQYF